This T cell receptor beta chain appears in the sequencing data of a study of metastatic and nonmetastatic thyroid tumors. Across the whole study: Thyroid patients, malignant and benign, had repertoires compared across blood and tumor or nodule tissue.

Using MiXCR, TCRdb reanalyzed the PCR reads. The table shows some 39,000 clones, with around 15% occurring only once. Trimming shortened V by 1 base and J by 2 bases, and 16 bases separated the two germline ends. The CDR3 loop spans 16 amino acids. Germline CDR1 SGHRS, CDR2 YFSETQ. Study results and limitations: In both blood and tumor samples, TCR beta diversity was reported significantly higher for malignant than benign nodules.

Until they underwent thyroid surgery, no patient had received any treatment. Of note for this clone: Its specificity is not known.

V and J are TRBV5-1 and TRBJ2-7; maybe TRBD2 (7 bases). This TCR was recovered from a female donor with papillary thyroid cancer or a benign thyroid nodule (not recorded which). Some clones in this sample may be carry-over from other donors' samples. The specimen was blood. The CDR3 reads CASSLWGGPSPYEQYF. The CDR3 DNA sequence: TGCGCCAGCAGCTTGTGGGGGGGCCCCTCACCCTACGAGCAGTACTTC.